These 29 T cell receptor beta chains were sequenced from one sample in a study of OX40 agonist ivuxolimab in advanced cancers. TCRdb keeps only in-frame clones here, not all; method: immunoSEQ multiplex PCR. The top ten clones hold more than 9% of a sample with 20,000 to 25,000 clones, more than 75% of them seen once. Sequenced material: CD4+ or CD8+ T cells sorted from blood, taken in a trial of the OX40 agonist ivuxolimab. Receptors were obtained from an adult with an advanced solid tumor such as melanoma, head and neck, liver or kidney cancer.

V gene TRBV6-1 combines with J gene TRBJ2-5; D gene unclear. Germline CDR1 reads MNHNS; CDR2 reads SASEGT. The V end lost 11 bases, the J end lost 5 bases, and 12 bases lay between the germline ends. The CDR3 is 11 amino acids. The CDR3 sequence: CASVGVETQYF. In nucleotides, the CDR3 is TGTGCCTCCGTGGGCGTCGAGACCCAGTACTTC.

This clone was picked up one time. This sequence joins TRBV5-4 and TRBJ2-5; possibly TRBD1 for D (5 bases). CDR3 size: 15 residues. Per germline, CDR1 SGHNT and CDR2 YYREEE (reference sequence). V was shortened by 2 bases and J by 3 bases, with 14 bases between the two germline ends. The CDR3 reads CASSFQGLSEETQYF. The CDR3 nucleotides read TGTGCCAGCAGCTTTCAGGGTTTATCAGAAGAGACCCAGTACTTC.

This clone was found a few times. V usage is TRBV5-4 and J usage is TRBJ1-6; maybe TRBD1 (6 bases). The CDR3 spans 16 residues. Trimming stripped 4 bases from V and 6 bases from J, with 17 bases between. The germline CDR1 and CDR2 sequences are SGHNT and YYREEE (reference sequence). The CDR3 loop reads CASSIIGGFGNSPLHF. In nucleotides, the CDR3 is TGTGCCAGCAGCATTATAGGGGGGTTCGGTAATTCACCCCTCCACTTT.

V gene TRBV19 combines with J gene TRBJ2-7; 12 bases match TRBD1. Trimming at V came to 10 bases and at J to 6 bases, leaving 7 bases not matched to a gene. From germline, CDR1 is LNHDA and CDR2 SQIVND (reference sequence). CDR3 size: 13 residues. CDR3 coding DNA: TGTGCCACCCGGGGACAGGGGGCGTTCGAGCAGTACTTC. Protein sequence: CATRGQGAFEQYF.

This clone was counted between two and nine times. The V and J genes are TRBV29-1 and TRBJ2-7; 12 bases agree with TRBD1. This CDR3 region has 15 residues. V gave up 1 base and J gave up 6 bases; unmatched junction bases: 7. Germline CDR1 and CDR2: SQVTM and ANQGSEA. Here the CDR3 DNA reads TGCAGCGTTGAAGGACTGGGGACAGGGGGCTTCGAGCAGTACTTC. This encodes CSVEGLGTGGFEQYF.

CDR3 in DNA: TGTGCCAGCAGTGTAGACCGAAGGGGGCAGGGGAACACCGGGGAGCTGTTTTTT. Translating it yields CASSVDRRGQGNTGELFF. This chain uses TRBV2 with TRBJ2-2; 7 bases map to TRBD1. The trim removed 4 bases at V and 1 base at J, leaving 12 bases unmatched. This CDR3 is 18 amino acids long. In germline, CDR1 is SNHLY, CDR2 FYNNEI.

This chain uses TRBV5-1 with TRBJ2-5; D perhaps matches TRBD2 (7 bases). Trimming removed 2 bases from V and 1 base from J, with 12 bases in between. Looked up from germline, CDR1 is SGHRS and CDR2 is YFSETQ. This CDR3 region has 15 residues. The CDR3, as DNA: TGCGCCAGCAGCTTAGGCGGGGGCCTCCAAGAGACCCAGTACTTC. Amino acid sequence: CASSLGGGLQETQYF. Full variable domain (missing parts from reference TRBV5-1 and TRBJ2-5): KAGVTQTPRYLIKTRGQQVTLSCSPISGHRSVSWYQQTPGQGLQFLFEYFSETQRNKGNFPGRFSGRQFSNSRSEMNVSTLELGDSALYLCASSLGGGLQETQYFGPGTRLLVL.

With regard to this clone: One end of the junction does not line up with germline, which may come from a read error. The rearrangement joins TRBV29-1 to TRBJ2-3; no clear D. Germline loops: CDR1 SQVTM, CDR2 ANQGSEA. The CDR3 is made up of 12 amino acids. DNA of the CDR3: TGCAGCGTCGAAGGCCAAAAAGATACGCAGTATTTT. Protein: CSVEGQKDTQYF.

The J gene is TRBJ1-2, the V gene TRBV30, with 11 bases lining up with TRBD1. The CDR3 has 13 residues. CDR1 and CDR2 (germline): GTSNPN, SVGIG (reference sequence). V gave up 1 base and J gave up 5 bases; unmatched junction bases: 0. The CDR3 coding sequence is TGTGCCTGGAGTGGGGACAGGGGGTATGGCTACACCTTC. It encodes CAWSGDRGYGYTF. Supplemented by reference TRBV30 and TRBJ1-2, the full variable domain reads SQTIHQWPATLVQPVGSPLSLECTVEGTSNPNLYWYRQAAGRGLQLLFYSVGIGQISSEVPQNLSASRPQDRQFILSSKKLLLSDSGFYLCAWSGDRGYGYTFGSGTRLTVV.

The chain combines TRBV5-6 with TRBJ2-1, with 7 bases that match TRBD1. The germline V gene encodes CDR1 SGHDT and CDR2 YYEEEE. This CDR3 has 16 residues. The junction had 8 bases not matched to a gene; V was cut back by 1 base and J by 4 bases. The CDR3 nucleotides are TGTGCCAGCAGCTTGTTTCCGGGACAGATTTACAATGAGCAGTTCTTC. Protein: CASSLFPGQIYNEQFF.

The chain employs TRBV5-5 and TRBJ1-1, with D possibly being TRBD1 (5 bases). The CDR3 spans 13 residues. V shed 2 bases and J shed 4 bases, with 9 bases lying between them. Germline V lookup: CDR1 SGHKS, CDR2 YYEKEE (reference sequence). Written as DNA, the CDR3 is TGTGCCAGCAGCTTTCAGGGATCCACTGAAGCTTTCTTT. Translating gives CASSFQGSTEAFF.

The genes are TRBV11-3 and TRBJ2-5, with TRBD1 matching 7 bases. The CDR3 is 16 residues long. Germline loops: CDR1 SGHNT, CDR2 YENEEA. V lost 1 base and J lost 5; bases outside the gene matches: 10. The CDR3 DNA reads as TGTGCCAGCAGCTTAGGGGACAGAACCCTGGCGGAGACCCAGTACTTC. It encodes CASSLGDRTLAETQYF.

The chain carries TRBV7-9 and TRBJ2-2, with D perhaps matching TRBD1 (7 bases). This CDR3 region has 16 residues. The V gene lost 7 bases and the J gene lost 4 bases, with 19 bases spanning the gap. CDR1 is SEHNR, CDR2 FQNEAQ, per germline (reference sequence). The CDR3 spells CASIPQGGQTTGELFF. CDR3 in DNA: TGTGCCAGCATCCCCCAGGGGGGACAGACCACCGGGGAGCTGTTTTTT.

This clone was counted a few times. The chain has TRBV7-8 and TRBJ1-2; 7 bases align to TRBD1. CDR1 is SGHVS, CDR2 FQNEAQ, per germline. The J segment lost 4 bases and the V segment lost 0 bases, leaving 14 bases of the junction unmatched. The length of the CDR3 is 18 residues. CDR3 nucleotides: TGTGCCAGCAGCTTAGCAGGGGGCGGTTTCACAAAGGTCTATGGCTACACCTTC. It specifies CASSLAGGGFTKVYGYTF.

A few counts support this clone. Other DNA sequences from this sample encode an identical CDR3 as well. V usage is TRBV9 and J usage is TRBJ2-5; tentatively, D is TRBD1 or TRBD2 (5 bases each). The CDR3 length is 13 residues. V lost 4 bases and J 4 bases, leaving 11 bases between the germline ends. The germline V gene has CDR1 SGDLS and CDR2 YYNGEE. The CDR3 sequence is CASSPSRGETQYF. For the CDR3, the DNA is TGTGCCAGCAGCCCCTCGAGGGGAGAGACCCAGTACTTC.

In this sample, this clone turned up a few times. The same CDR3 arises from other DNA sequences in this sample as well. CDR3: CASSLDRANTGELFF. Here the CDR3 DNA reads TGCGCCAGCAGCCTGGACAGGGCGAACACCGGGGAGCTGTTTTTT. The J gene is TRBJ2-2, the V gene TRBV5-1; 8 bases line up with TRBD1. The V segment lost 4 bases and the J segment 0 bases; nucleotides outside the gene matches: 2. In germline, CDR1 is SGHRS, CDR2 YFSETQ. The CDR3 has 15 residues.

This rearrangement joins TRBV10-3 to TRBJ2-3, with D perhaps assigned TRBD1 or TRBD2 (5 bases each). The V gene lost 0 bases and the J gene lost 0 bases, with 16 bases spanning the gap. Germline V lookup: CDR1 ENHRY, CDR2 SYGVKD. The CDR3 totals 18 residues. In DNA, the CDR3 is TGTGCCATCAGTGAGTCGGATTTTCGGGGCCTTAGCACAGATACGCAGTATTTT. It codes for CAISESDFRGLSTDTQYF.

The gene calls are TRBV10-3 and TRBJ2-3; D is unclear. This CDR3 comprises 13 residues. Germline V gives CDR1 ENHRY, CDR2 SYGVKD. Trimming stripped 5 bases from V and 0 bases from J, with 6 bases between. The CDR3 is CAISTTSTDTQYF. The CDR3 bases are TGTGCCATCAGTACGACGAGCACAGATACGCAGTATTTT.

The J gene is TRBJ1-1, the V gene TRBV18, with a tentative D call TRBD1 (6 bases). V lost 2 bases and J 4 bases, leaving 11 bases between the germline ends. Looked up from germline, CDR1 is KGHSH and CDR2 is LQKENI. The CDR3 contains 14 residues. For the CDR3, the DNA is TGTGCCAGCTCACCAGAGACAGGAATCACTGAAGCTTTCTTT. Translation gives CASSPETGITEAFF.

The chain links TRBV4-1 to TRBJ2-7; D unclear. With 4 bases removed from V and 2 bases from J, the gap between germline ends came to 9 bases. This CDR3 comprises 13 residues. The V gene's germline CDR1 is MGHRA and CDR2 YSYEKL. The CDR3 DNA reads as TGCGCCAGCAGCCCCCTCCGGGCCTACGAGCAGTACTTC. Translating gives CASSPLRAYEQYF.

This chain uses TRBV6-6 with TRBJ2-7, with unresolved D. CDR3 length: 13 amino acids. From germline, CDR1 is MNHNY and CDR2 SVGAGI (reference sequence). V was pared by 6 bases and J by 3 bases, with 12 bases between. This chain's CDR3 is CASSQSSRYEQYF. As DNA, the CDR3 is TGTGCCAGCAGCCAGAGTTCTCGCTACGAGCAGTACTTC.

This chain links TRBV6-5 with TRBJ2-1; D possibly corresponds to TRBD1 (6 bases). From germline, CDR1 is MNHEY and CDR2 SVGAGI. Trimming removed 2 bases at V and 4 bases at J, with 12 bases between. CDR3 length: 15 residues. The CDR3 here is CASSYDRLGYNEQFF. Written as DNA, the CDR3 is TGTGCCAGCAGTTACGACAGGTTGGGGTACAATGAGCAGTTCTTC.

This clone occurred a few times. This chain uses TRBV19 with TRBJ2-2; 8 bases agree with TRBD1. V shed 3 bases and J 3 bases; nucleotides not matched to a gene: 6. Germline lookup yields CDR1 LNHDA and CDR2 SQIVND (reference sequence). CDR3 length equals 16 residues. CDR3 amino acids: CASSIQTGAYTGELFF. The CDR3 DNA sequence: TGTGCCAGTAGTATTCAGACAGGGGCCTACACCGGGGAGCTGTTTTTT.

The V call is TRBV27, the J call TRBJ1-2; TRBD1 is a possible D gene (5 bases). The germline V and J ends were trimmed by 0 bases and 4 bases, with 12 bases remaining between them. CDR1 is MNHEY and CDR2 is SMNVEV in the germline V gene (reference sequence). The CDR3 extends over 15 amino acids. The CDR3 spells CASSLSRQGSYGYTF. CDR3 nucleotides: TGTGCCAGCAGTTTATCGCGGCAGGGATCCTATGGCTACACCTTC.

This clone was detected once. This sequence joins TRBV2 and TRBJ2-1; D is tentatively TRBD1 or TRBD2 (5 bases each). Germline V lookup: CDR1 SNHLY, CDR2 FYNNEI. The CDR3 consists of 13 residues. V gave up 6 bases and J gave up 6 bases, with 12 bases separating them. CDR3 DNA: TGTGCCAGCAGAGGGGACCGGGCCAATGAGCAGTTCTTC. This sequence encodes CASRGDRANEQFF.

A note on this clone: The same CDR3 arises from other DNA sequences in this sample as well. V and J are TRBV9 and TRBJ2-5; D is perhaps TRBD2 (5 bases). CDR3 length equals 13 residues. V lost 0 bases and J 5 bases, leaving 8 bases between the germline ends. Per the germline V gene, CDR1 is SGDLS and CDR2 is YYNGEE. CDR3 in DNA: TGTGCCAGCAGCGTAGCTCGGGGTGAGACCCAGTACTTC. It specifies CASSVARGETQYF.

This clone appeared a few times. The chain is built from TRBV18 and TRBJ1-4; TRBD1 agrees at 9 bases. V lost 3 bases and J lost 5; bases outside the gene matches: 10. Per the germline V gene, CDR1 is KGHSH and CDR2 is LQKENI. The CDR3 length is 17 residues. CDR3 amino acids: CASSPRDVGTGNEKLFF. The CDR3 DNA reads TGTGCCAGCTCACCTCGAGATGTGGGGACAGGGAATGAAAAACTGTTTTTT.

V usage is TRBV12-5 and J usage is TRBJ1-5; 7 nucleotides align to TRBD1. V shed 5 bases, J shed 4 bases, and the junction held 8 bases outside the gene matches. Germline V gives CDR1 LGHNT, CDR2 FRNRAP. CDR3 length equals 15 residues. The CDR3 is CASGSGLGQNQPQHF. The CDR3 coding sequence is TGTGCTAGTGGTAGCGGACTGGGACAGAATCAGCCCCAGCATTTT.

The chain recombines TRBV30 with TRBJ2-2; D call uncertain. The CDR3 covers 12 residues. Germline V CDR1 and CDR2: GTSNPN, SVGIG (reference sequence). The ends were cut back, 6 bases at V and 0 bases at J, with 5 bases in the middle. For the CDR3, the DNA is TGTGCCTGTTATGCGAACACCGGGGAGCTGTTTTTT. This codes for CACYANTGELFF.